These T cell receptor beta chains were read from a single sample in a study of T cell changes during pregnancy in multiple sclerosis. Sequencing used immunoSEQ multiplex PCR; TCRdb keeps in-frame clones, though not all of them. The profile covers approximately 60,000 clones, with approximately 90% appearing a single time and approximately 0.2% taken by the ten largest. Sequencing was performed on CD4+ T cells from peripheral blood mononuclear cells, taken in the second trimester of pregnancy. These receptors were collected from a female donor with multiple sclerosis, enrolled in a pregnancy study. The CDR3 runs from the conserved cysteine through the conserved F or W. D genes are given only for firm matches. Where a row states a size, it is once, few, many or the class of an expanded clone; other rows omit it.

v_gene	d_gene	abundance	j_gene	CDR3aa	CDR3nt
TRBV7-9	-	-	TRBJ2-6	CASSWRGQSSGANVLTF	TGTGCCAGCAGCTGGCGGGGGCAGAGCTCTGGGGCCAACGTCCTGACTTTC
TRBV28	-	-	TRBJ1-2	CASSPGGSNYGYTF	TGTGCCAGCAGTCCGGGGGGTTCCAACTATGGCTACACCTTC
TRBV9	TRBD1	-	TRBJ2-3	CASSFTRGIGTGLTDTQYF	TGTGCCAGCAGCTTCACCCGGGGAATCGGGACAGGACTCACAGATACGCAGTATTTT
TRBV30	-	-	TRBJ2-7	CAWIKAGVQGAEQYF	TGTGCCTGGATTAAAGCGGGGGTACAGGGGGCCGAGCAGTACTTC
TRBV18	TRBD1	-	TRBJ2-5	CASSPVVGTAKETQYF	TGTGCCAGCTCACCAGTAGTAGGGACAGCGAAAGAGACCCAGTACTTC
TRBV19	-	-	TRBJ2-1	CASTIGTARGHNEQFF	TGTGCCAGTACCATAGGGACAGCACGGGGGCACAATGAGCAGTTCTTC
TRBV6-1	-	-	TRBJ1-6	CASSVSGDSPLHF	TGTGCCAGCAGTGTCTCGGGGGACTCACCCCTCCACTTT
TRBV6-1	-	-	TRBJ1-1	CASSEGGIAEAFF	TGTGCCAGCAGTGAAGGAGGGATAGCTGAAGCTTTCTTT
TRBV5-4	-	-	TRBJ1-4	CASSFSGINEKLFF	TGTGCCAGCAGCTTCTCAGGAATTAATGAAAAACTGTTTTTT
TRBV7-3	-	-	TRBJ2-3	CASSLSGIGTDTQYF	TGTGCCAGCAGCTTATCGGGGATAGGCACAGATACGCAGTATTTT
TRBV5-1	TRBD1	-	TRBJ1-4	CASSSYRGDNEKLFF	TGCGCCAGCAGCTCTTACAGGGGGGATAATGAAAAACTGTTTTTT
TRBV19	-	-	TRBJ2-3	CASSGQSPTDTQYF	TGTGCCAGTAGCGGACAGAGCCCGACAGATACGCAGTATTTT
TRBV6-6	TRBD2	-	TRBJ2-1	CASSYYQRGYNEQFF	TGTGCCAGCAGTTACTATCAGCGGGGCTACAATGAGCAGTTCTTC
TRBV28	-	-	TRBJ2-2	CASTRALGTGELFF	TGTGCCAGCACGAGGGCCCTTGGCACCGGGGAGCTGTTTTTT
TRBV5-4	-	few	TRBJ1-1	CASSIDGDTEAFF	TGTGCCAGCAGCATAGACGGGGACACTGAAGCTTTCTTT
TRBV6-1	-	-	TRBJ2-7	CASSEAGNEQYF	TGTGCCAGCAGTGAGGCAGGGAACGAGCAGTACTTC
TRBV7-8	TRBD2	-	TRBJ2-1	CASSLLAGADYNEQFF	TGTGCCAGCAGCTTATTAGCGGGAGCGGACTACAATGAGCAGTTCTTC
TRBV25-1	-	-	TRBJ2-2	CASMGAVTDTGELFF	TGTGCCAGCATGGGAGCGGTAACCGACACCGGGGAGCTGTTTTTT
TRBV7-6	TRBD2	-	TRBJ2-5	CASSLLGLAGAGETQYF	TGTGCCAGCAGCTTACTCGGACTAGCGGGAGCTGGGGAGACCCAGTACTTC
TRBV5-1	TRBD1	few	TRBJ1-2	CASSSGQAYYGYTF	TGCGCCAGCAGCTCGGGACAGGCCTACTATGGCTACACCTTC
TRBV5-1	-	-	TRBJ1-1	CASSTETGMSTEAFF	TGCGCCAGCAGCACCGAAACAGGGATGAGCACTGAAGCTTTCTTT
TRBV19	-	-	TRBJ2-6	CASSIQGGSGANVLTF	TGTGCCAGTAGTATACAAGGGGGCTCTGGGGCCAACGTCCTGACTTTC
TRBV7-9	TRBD1	-	TRBJ1-6	CASREITPGQGGSPLHF	TGTGCCAGCAGAGAGATTACTCCGGGACAGGGAGGGTCACCCCTCCACTTT
TRBV27	-	-	TRBJ2-1	CASSFLRVNEQFF	TGTGCCAGCAGTTTTCTCCGGGTCAATGAGCAGTTCTTC
TRBV18	TRBD2	once	TRBJ2-7	CASSFEAGGPGEQYF	TGTGCCAGCTCTTTCGAAGCGGGAGGGCCAGGGGAGCAGTACTTC
TRBV27	-	-	TRBJ1-4	CASRGLQANEKLFF	TGTGCCAGCAGGGGGCTGCAGGCTAATGAAAAACTGTTTTTT
TRBV19	TRBD2	-	TRBJ2-5	CASSSGGFFQETQYF	TGTGCCAGTAGTAGCGGGGGGTTTTTTCAAGAGACCCAGTACTTC
TRBV7-2	-	-	TRBJ1-2	CASSLGLTNYGYTF	TGTGCCAGCAGCCTGGGACTAACTAACTATGGCTACACCTTC
TRBV7-3	-	once	TRBJ2-5	CASSLQGEETQYF	TGTGCCAGCAGCTTACAAGGGGAAGAGACCCAGTACTTC
TRBV7-2	TRBD1	-	TRBJ2-3	CASSRGQGTDTQYF	TGTGCCAGCAGCAGAGGACAGGGCACAGATACGCAGTATTTT
TRBV5-4	-	-	TRBJ1-3	CASSQRATGAGNTIYF	TGTGCCAGCAGCCAGAGGGCAACGGGTGCTGGAAACACCATATATTTT